Shown below are 3 T cell receptor beta chains from a single sample sequenced in a study of T cell responses to AZD1222 COVID-19 vaccine. Measured with immunoSEQ multiplex PCR; TCRdb has only the in-frame clones, and not every one. The data contain about 150,000 clones, roughly 93% of them seen just once; the ten biggest clones take up around 2.1%. This material consisted of peripheral blood, taken 28 days after the second AZD1222 dose. The receptors come from an adult who received the AZD1222 COVID-19 vaccine.

The chain recombines TRBV18 with TRBJ1-4; D remains ambiguous. The V and J ends lost 0 bases and 3 bases respectively, with 17 bases between them. The CDR3 runs to 18 residues. Germline CDR1 is KGHSH and CDR2 is LQKENI. The CDR3 nucleotides are TGTGCCAGCTCACCACCGGGAGGGCCCCCCGCGGCTAATGAAAAACTGTTTTTT. It specifies CASSPPGGPPAANEKLFF.

The chain is built from TRBV9 and TRBJ2-5, with TRBD2 matching over 7 bases. V dropped 0 bases and J dropped 5; count of bases not matched to a gene: 7. Germline loops: CDR1 SGDLS, CDR2 YYNGEE. The CDR3 is 15 residues long. The CDR3 region is CASSVGGTGGETQYF. CDR3 coding DNA: TGTGCCAGCAGCGTAGGCGGAACCGGGGGGGAGACCCAGTACTTC.

This clone was recorded a few times. One end of the junction fails to match germline, which may point to a read error. The V gene is TRBV5-1, the J gene TRBJ2-7; D unresolved. The CDR3 is 13 amino acids. Germline CDR1 reads SGHRS; CDR2 reads YFSETQ. The CDR3 DNA is TGCGCCAGCAGCTTGGAGGGCTCCCACGAGCAGTACTTC. This sequence encodes CASSLEGSHEQYF. Using reference TRBV5-1 and TRBJ2-7 for the parts outside the CDR3, the full variable domain is KAGVTQTPRYLIKTRGQQVTLSCSPISGHRSVSWYQQTPGQGLQFLFEYFSETQRNKGNFPGRFSGRQFSNSRSEMNVSTLELGDSALYLCASSLEGSHEQYFGPGTRLTVT.